Following are 29 T cell receptor beta chains from one sample sequenced in a study of cytomegalovirus exposure and HLA in healthy donors. The study ran its PCR with 60 Vbeta and 13 Jbeta primers. Generated by immunoSEQ multiplex PCR, the TCRdb table keeps only in-frame clones and is missing some. The sample yields about 86,000 clones, around 80% seen once. Sequenced input: PBMCs. Source of these receptors: a male donor in good health and CMV-seropositive.

V usage is TRBV9 and J usage is TRBJ2-7; 9 nucleotides line up with TRBD2. Germline CDR1 is SGDLS and CDR2 is YYNGEE. The CDR3 has 15 amino acids. Unmatched junction bases numbered 7, after V lost 0 bases and J lost 6 bases. The CDR3 DNA is TGTGCCAGCAGCGTAGGGTCTGCGGGAGGGGGCGAGCAGTACTTC. Protein sequence: CASSVGSAGGGEQYF.

The chain has TRBV5-4 and TRBJ2-2; 15 bases are shared with TRBD2. The CDR3 is made up of 19 amino acids. CDR1 and CDR2 (germline): SGHNT, YYREEE (reference sequence). Trimming cost V 4 bases and J 4 bases; bases outside gene matches: 11. The CDR3 region is CASSPSGTSGRRGTGELFF. The CDR3 DNA reads as TGTGCCAGCAGCCCCTCCGGGACTAGCGGGAGGCGAGGCACCGGGGAGCTGTTTTTT.

The rearrangement links TRBV7-9 to TRBJ2-2; D might be TRBD2 (5 bases). Germline assignment: CDR1 SEHNR and CDR2 FQNEAQ (reference sequence). The CDR3 has 16 residues. Between the trimmed V and J ends, which lost 5 bases and 4 bases, there was a span of 17 bases. As DNA, the CDR3 is TGTGCCAGCAGCCCCACTGGGAGCGGAGCCACCGGGGAGCTGTTTTTT. Its translation is CASSPTGSGATGELFF. The full variable domain, rest sourced from reference TRBV7-9 and TRBJ2-2, is DTGVSQNPRHKITKRGQNVTFRCDPISEHNRLYWYRQTLGQGPEFLTYFQNEAQLEKSRLLSDRFSAERPKGSFSTLEIQRTEQGDSAMYLCASSPTGSGATGELFFGEGSRLTVL.

The chain carries TRBV6-5 and TRBJ2-1; the match to TRBD2 covers 9 bases. The CDR3 is 14 residues long. V lost 6 bases to trimming and J lost 8 bases; unmatched junction nucleotides: 8. The V gene's germline CDR1 is MNHEY and CDR2 SVGAGI. The DNA for the CDR3 is TGTGCCAGCAGATCCGGGACTAGCCTGGATGAGCAGTTCTTC. Encoded protein: CASRSGTSLDEQFF.

The gene calls are TRBV27 and TRBJ1-1; possibly TRBD1 for D (5 bases). The CDR3 is 13 amino acids. Germline CDR1 and CDR2: MNHEY and SMNVEV (reference sequence). Trimming left V 8 bases short and J 4 bases short, with 14 bases between. In nucleotides, the CDR3 is TGTGCCAGCGGAACTCGGGGGAGCACTGAAGCTTTCTTT. This gives the protein CASGTRGSTEAFF.

V usage is TRBV9 and J usage is TRBJ2-1; 13 bases map to TRBD2. The length of the CDR3 is 17 residues. Trimming removed 4 bases from V and 3 bases from J; junction bases left unmatched: 7. CDR1 SGDLS and CDR2 YYNGEE come from the germline V gene. The DNA of the CDR3 is TGTGCCAGCAGCCCATGGACTAGCGGGAGATACTACAATGAGCAGTTCTTC. It encodes CASSPWTSGRYYNEQFF.

The V gene is TRBV9, the J gene TRBJ1-3; the D is unclear. Germline V gene data show CDR1 as SGDLS and CDR2 as YYNGEE. Trimming shortened V by 2 bases and J by 0 bases, and 15 bases separated the two germline ends. The length of the CDR3 is 17 residues. This CDR3 reads CASSVGSSRLSGNTIYF. DNA for the CDR3: TGTGCCAGCAGCGTCGGATCTTCCAGACTCTCTGGAAACACCATATATTTT.

This chain uses TRBV29-1 with TRBJ1-1, with 8 bases identical to TRBD1. The CDR3 is 12 residues long. Per the germline V gene, CDR1 is SQVTM and CDR2 is ANQGSEA. J was trimmed by 7 bases and V by 6 bases; bases with no gene match: 7. The CDR3 nucleotides read TGCAGCGTCTACGGACAGGGAAGTGAAGCTTTCTTT. Its translation: CSVYGQGSEAFF.

The chain links TRBV5-1 to TRBJ2-7; 7 bases align to TRBD2. Trimming cost V 0 bases and J 3 bases; bases outside gene matches: 6. The V gene's germline CDR1 is SGHRS and CDR2 YFSETQ. This CDR3 region has 15 residues. The DNA of the CDR3 is TGCGCCAGCAGCTTGGGCCTAGCGGAGAGCTACGAGCAGTACTTC. Its protein is CASSLGLAESYEQYF.

The V and J genes are TRBV18 and TRBJ2-1; D is perhaps TRBD2 (5 bases). V was pared by 4 bases and J by 0 bases, with 13 bases between. CDR3 length: 16 amino acids. Germline V gene data show CDR1 as KGHSH and CDR2 as LQKENI. CDR3 sequence (DNA): TGTGCCAGCTCACATGAGGGCGAGAGCTCCTACAATGAGCAGTTCTTC. It encodes CASSHEGESSYNEQFF.

The chain is built from TRBV7-6 and TRBJ2-3; TRBD2 matches at 7 bases. Trimming cost V 1 base and J 0 bases; bases outside gene matches: 7. The CDR3 has 17 residues. Germline assignment: CDR1 SGHVS and CDR2 FNYEAQ. As DNA, the CDR3 is TGTGCCAGCAGCTTAGGGGATCGGGGACTAAGCACAGATACGCAGTATTTT. This encodes CASSLGDRGLSTDTQYF.

This chain's CDR3 is CASSPTGHIARNSYEQYF. DNA for the CDR3: TGTGCCAGCAGCCCTACGGGACATATAGCTCGGAATTCCTACGAGCAGTACTTC. The rearrangement uses TRBV7-9 and TRBJ2-7; D may be TRBD1 (6 bases). Trimming stripped 5 bases from V and 1 base from J, with 24 bases between. The CDR3 covers 18 residues. Per the germline V gene, CDR1 is SEHNR and CDR2 is FQNEAQ (reference sequence).

This chain connects TRBV7-9 to TRBJ1-1; D is perhaps TRBD1 (6 bases). Trimming left V 4 bases short and J 12 bases short, with 12 bases between. The CDR3 sequence is 11 residues long. The germline gives CDR1 SEHNR, CDR2 FQNEAQ (reference sequence). Here the CDR3 DNA reads TGTGCCAGCAGCTCAACAGGGTATCCTTTCTTT. It yields the protein CASSSTGYPFF.

The sample holds one count of this clone. V usage is TRBV7-2 and J usage is TRBJ1-1; maybe TRBD1 (5 bases). Germline CDR1 reads SGHTA; CDR2 reads FQGNSA. This CDR3 is built from 15 residues. With 5 bases removed from V and 1 base from J, the gap between germline ends came to 14 bases. CDR3 nucleotides: TGTGCCAGCAGCATCCGGGGACTACCGAACACTGAAGCTTTCTTT. It specifies CASSIRGLPNTEAFF.

V gene TRBV9 combines with J gene TRBJ2-5, with D possibly TRBD1 on 5 matching bases. The CDR3 is made up of 14 amino acids. The germline V gene has CDR1 SGDLS and CDR2 YYNGEE. V lost 0 bases and J 5 bases, leaving 11 bases between the germline ends. The CDR3, as DNA: TGTGCCAGCAGCGTAGTAGACAGTCATGAGACCCAGTACTTC. Protein: CASSVVDSHETQYF.

This clone occurred once. The CDR3 sequence: CASSPTGQYNSPLHF. CDR3 in DNA: TGTGCCAGCAGCCCGACGGGACAATATAATTCACCCCTCCACTTT. This chain uses TRBV14 with TRBJ1-6; possible D gene TRBD1, 6 bases. The length of the CDR3 is 15 residues. V gave up 4 bases and J gave up 4 bases, with 11 bases separating them. CDR1 is SGHDN and CDR2 is FVKESK in the germline V gene.

The chain couples TRBV5-4 to TRBJ2-2; TRBD1 is a possible D gene (6 bases). CDR3 length equals 15 residues. CDR1 and CDR2 from the germline V gene are SGHNT and YYREEE (reference sequence). V lost 3 bases and J 6 bases, leaving 15 bases between the germline ends. CDR3 sequence: CASSSSLQGPGELFF. The CDR3 nucleotides are TGTGCCAGCAGCTCAAGCCTCCAGGGGCCCGGGGAGCTGTTTTTT.

V and J are TRBV30 and TRBJ1-6, with 7 positions matching TRBD1. The CDR3 runs 14 residues. The ends lost 2 bases at V and 14 bases at J; junction bases unmatched: 12. The germline V gene has CDR1 GTSNPN and CDR2 SVGIG (reference sequence). Here the CDR3 reads CAWSKGAGTVTLHF. In DNA, the CDR3 is TGTGCCTGGAGTAAAGGGGCCGGGACAGTAACCCTCCACTTT.

This chain connects TRBV4-2 to TRBJ2-7; D may be TRBD2 (7 bases). CDR1 and CDR2 (germline): LGHNA, YNFKEQ. Trimming cost V 0 bases and J 2 bases, with 11 bases left between them. The CDR3 is 15 amino acids. This CDR3 reads CASSQEAGAPYEQYF. In nucleotides, the CDR3 is TGTGCCAGCAGCCAAGAGGCGGGGGCCCCCTACGAGCAGTACTTC.

Comment on this clone: Its ends do not fully match the called genes, so a read error is possible. Distinct nucleotide sequences in the sample also encode this CDR3. This chain links TRBV5-1 with TRBJ2-7; 11 bases are shared with TRBD2. Germline V lookup: CDR1 SGHRS, CDR2 YFSETQ. The length of the CDR3 is 15 residues. The CDR3: CASSPTSGSSYEQYF. Written as DNA, the CDR3 is TGCGCCAGCAGCCCAACTAGCGGGAGCTCCTACGAGCAGTACTTT.

The V call is TRBV10-2, the J call TRBJ2-1; 7 positions match TRBD1. The CDR3 runs to 16 residues. Losses at the gene ends were 3 bases for V and 7 bases for J; bases not matched to a gene: 12. From germline, CDR1 is WSHSY and CDR2 SAAADI. The CDR3 nucleotides read TGCGCCAGCAGTGACCGGACAGGCCCTCGTAGAAATGAGCAGTTCTTC. Translated, it gives CASSDRTGPRRNEQFF.

V and J are TRBV27 and TRBJ1-5, with 7 bases that match TRBD1. The CDR3 is 15 residues long. CDR1 is MNHEY and CDR2 is SMNVEV in the germline V gene (reference sequence). With V trimmed by 5 bases and J by 2 bases, 6 bases remained unmatched. CDR3 sequence: CASSPTGQRNQPQHF. As DNA, the CDR3 is TGTGCCAGCAGTCCCACGGGACAGCGCAATCAGCCCCAGCATTTT.

The V call is TRBV19, the J call TRBJ2-6; 9 nucleotides align to TRBD2. The V gene end was trimmed by 4 bases and the J gene end by 0 bases; junction bases not matched to a gene: 1. The CDR3 is made up of 16 amino acids. CDR1 LNHDA and CDR2 SQIVND come from the germline V gene (reference sequence). DNA for the CDR3: TGTGCCAGTAGTACTAGCGGGAACTCTGGGGCCAACGTCCTGACTTTC. It specifies CASSTSGNSGANVLTF.

This clone was detected only once. The J gene is TRBJ1-5, the V gene TRBV27; 10 bases are a match to TRBD1. The CDR3 contains 17 residues. V shed 2 bases and J 1 base; nucleotides not matched to a gene: 5. Germline lookup yields CDR1 MNHEY and CDR2 SMNVEV (reference sequence). CDR3 coding DNA: TGTGCCAGCAGTTTAATAAGGGGACAGGGGAGCAATCAGCCCCAGCATTTT. Amino acids: CASSLIRGQGSNQPQHF.

The chain links TRBV18 to TRBJ2-7, with D possibly being TRBD1 (5 bases). V lost 4 bases to trimming and J lost 2 bases, with 12 bases between them. The CDR3 spans 14 residues. Germline CDR1 reads KGHSH; CDR2 reads LQKENI. The DNA for the CDR3 is TGTGCCAGCTCACGCAGTCAGGGCGCCTACGAGCAGTACTTC. Amino acid sequence: CASSRSQGAYEQYF.

This clone was detected a few times. The chain uses TRBV30 and TRBJ1-3; D remains ambiguous. The CDR3 is 12 residues long. Germline V gene data show CDR1 as GTSNPN and CDR2 as SVGIG (reference sequence). V was trimmed by 1 base and J by 2 bases, leaving 3 bases between them. The CDR3 coding sequence is TGTGCCTGGAGTGGGCCTGGAAACACCATATATTTT. Its protein is CAWSGPGNTIYF.

J is TRBJ1-5 and V is TRBV5-1, with a tentative D call TRBD1 (6 bases). The V and J ends lost 4 bases and 0 bases respectively, with 8 bases between them. Germline V gives CDR1 SGHRS, CDR2 YFSETQ. This CDR3 spans 14 amino acids. The CDR3 loop reads CASSKDSSNQPQHF. In DNA form, the CDR3 reads TGCGCCAGCAGCAAGGACAGTAGCAATCAGCCCCAGCATTTT. The whole variable domain, filled in from reference TRBV5-1 and TRBJ1-5, reads KAGVTQTPRYLIKTRGQQVTLSCSPISGHRSVSWYQQTPGQGLQFLFEYFSETQRNKGNFPGRFSGRQFSNSRSEMNVSTLELGDSALYLCASSKDSSNQPQHFGDGTRLSIL.

The rearrangement uses TRBV28 and TRBJ2-7; TRBD1 might be the D (6 bases). Per germline, CDR1 MDHEN and CDR2 SYDVKM. This CDR3 spans 14 amino acids. V was cut by 4 bases and J by 5 bases, with 15 bases left in between. The CDR3 DNA sequence: TGTGCCAGCAGTTCAGCTGGGGGCGGCGACGAGCAGTACTTC. Its translation is CASSSAGGGDEQYF. Looking up the rest from reference TRBV28 and TRBJ2-7 gives the full variable domain: DVKVTQSSRYLVKRTGEKVFLECVQDMDHENMFWYRQDPGLGLRLIYFSYDVKMKEKGDIPEGYSVSREKKERFSLILESASTNQTSMYLCASSSAGGGDEQYFGPGTRLTVT.

This clone was picked up one time. The chain carries TRBV2 and TRBJ2-1; 7 nucleotides match TRBD2. Germline V CDR1 and CDR2: SNHLY, FYNNEI. After removal of 8 bases from V and 9 bases from J, the junction contained 13 bases not matched to a gene. The CDR3 is 14 residues long. The CDR3 reads CASGTTRLMGEQFF. The CDR3 nucleotides are TGTGCCAGCGGGACTACCCGTCTGATGGGTGAGCAGTTCTTC.